Shown below are 24 T cell receptor beta chains from a single sample sequenced in a study of Graves' ophthalmopathy and Graves' hyperthyroidism. TCR beta CDR3 regions were amplified from RNA transcripts. The workflow started with a first-round RT-PCR run with HTBI primers and then moved on to a second-round multiplex PCR. One entry per CDR3 protein, called by TCRdb with MiXCR from the multiplex PCR reads. Here the sample spans more than 1,000,000 distinct CDR3 sequences, roughly 35% being singletons. The sample comprised peripheral blood or thyroid tissue (not recorded which). These receptor sequences come from an adult man with Graves' hyperthyroidism.

Only a few counts were recorded for this clonotype. The genes are TRBV5-1 and TRBJ1-1, with D hard to call. The CDR3 sequence is 15 residues long. Trimming took off 1 base at V and 3 bases at J, with 13 bases between the two ends. Germline loops: CDR1 SGHRS, CDR2 YFSETQ. The CDR3 DNA reads as TGCGCCAGCAGCTTGAGGCAGTTGTCTTACACTGAAGCTTTCTTT. This sequence encodes CASSLRQLSYTEAFF.

The chain carries TRBV20-1 and TRBJ1-2, with 8 nucleotides matching TRBD1. Germline V gene sequence: CDR1 DFQATT, CDR2 SNEGSKA (reference sequence). The V gene end was trimmed by 5 bases and the J gene end by 6 bases; junction bases not matched to a gene: 23. The CDR3 loop spans 18 amino acids. The DNA of the CDR3 is TGCAGTGCTCCGGACAGGGTTTATTCCCGCCAGCACAGGGATGGCTACACCTTC. Translating gives CSAPDRVYSRQHRDGYTF.

A remark on this clonotype: One end of the junction varies from germline; a read error may be responsible. The chain recombines TRBV10-3 with TRBJ2-7; TRBD1 might be the D (6 bases). This CDR3 has 16 residues. The germline CDR1 and CDR2 sequences are ENHRY and SYGVKD. The CDR3 DNA sequence: TGTGCCAGCAGTTACACAGACCCAGGAAGGGGGTTAGAGCAGTACTTC. Translating it yields CASSYTDPGRGLEQYF.

This clonotype was found many times. The rearrangement joins TRBV11-2 to TRBJ2-7, with 9 nucleotides matching TRBD1. V shed 3 bases and J 2 bases; nucleotides not matched to a gene: 5. Germline-derived CDR1 and CDR2 are SGHAT and FQNNGV. This CDR3 is 15 amino acids long. The CDR3: CASSLYDRGTYEQYF. The CDR3 bases are TGTGCCAGCAGCTTGTACGACAGGGGGACCTACGAGCAGTACTTC.

In this sample, this clonotype turned up many times. The chain combines TRBV29-1 with TRBJ2-2; tentatively, D is TRBD1 or TRBD2 (5 bases each). In germline, CDR1 is SQVTM, CDR2 ANQGSEA. Trimming pared 7 bases from V and 4 bases from J, leaving 16 bases between. This CDR3 region has 14 residues. CDR3 loop: CSANMGRSTGELFF. CDR3 in DNA: TGCAGCGCTAATATGGGACGGAGCACCGGGGAGCTGTTTTTT.

This clonotype has at least ten counts. V and J are TRBV7-2 and TRBJ2-7; 10 nucleotides align to TRBD2. The CDR3 is 15 amino acids. The V gene end was trimmed by 1 base and the J gene end by 3 bases; junction bases not matched to a gene: 3. Per the germline V gene, CDR1 is SGHTA and CDR2 is FQGNSA. CDR3 residues: CASSLEPSGSYEQYF. DNA for the CDR3: TGTGCCAGCAGCTTAGAGCCTAGCGGGAGCTACGAGCAGTACTTC.

This clonotype was seen ten or more times. This chain uses TRBV5-4 with TRBJ1-6; possibly TRBD1 for D (5 bases). V lost 0 bases, J lost 6 bases, and 13 bases lay in between. The length of the CDR3 is 16 residues. Per germline, CDR1 SGHNT and CDR2 YYREEE (reference sequence). CDR3 sequence reads: CASSLGARQGNSPLHF. The CDR3 DNA follows: TGTGCCAGCAGCTTGGGGGCCAGGCAGGGTAATTCACCCCTCCACTTT.

This clonotype showed up many times. The V and J genes are TRBV20-1 and TRBJ2-7, with 13 bases fitting TRBD2. Germline lookup yields CDR1 DFQATT and CDR2 SNEGSKA (reference sequence). V dropped 6 bases and J dropped 5; count of bases not matched to a gene: 10. The length of the CDR3 is 15 residues. CDR3 bases: TGCAGTGCCTCGGAGGGACTAGCGGGGTCCCACGAGCAGTACTTC. This codes for CSASEGLAGSHEQYF.

This clonotype has ten or more counts. The gene calls are TRBV7-2 and TRBJ1-2; the D is unclear. This CDR3 has 15 residues. V was trimmed by 0 bases and J by 8 bases, leaving 16 bases between them. CDR1 and CDR2 from the germline V gene are SGHTA and FQGNSA. The CDR3, as DNA: TGTGCCAGCAGCTTAGCGGTCGGGCCGCGAAGGGGCTACACCTTC. Protein: CASSLAVGPRRGYTF. The full variable domain, completed using reference TRBV7-2 and TRBJ1-2, is GAGVSQSPSNKVTEKGKDVELRCDPISGHTALYWYRQSLGQGLEFLIYFQGNSAPDKSGLPSDRFSAERTGGSVSTLTIQRTQQEDSAVYLCASSLAVGPRRGYTFGSGTRLTVV.

This chain joins TRBV24-1 and TRBJ2-2; 8 nucleotides agree with TRBD1. V lost 6 bases and J lost 9; bases outside the gene matches: 17. CDR3 length: 17 amino acids. CDR1 and CDR2 (germline): KGHDR, SFDVKD. The CDR3 DNA follows: TGTGCCACCAGTCCCTCAACAGCCGGGACAGGTCATCGGGAGCTGTTTTTT. It yields the protein CATSPSTAGTGHRELFF.

This clonotype came up many times. This chain joins TRBV7-8 and TRBJ1-6, with TRBD1 identical over 8 bases. This CDR3 is 17 amino acids long. Germline V gene sequence: CDR1 SGHVS, CDR2 FQNEAQ. Trimming at V came to 2 bases and at J to 7 bases, leaving 10 bases not matched to a gene. CDR3 protein: CASSLRPTGERNSPLHF. In DNA form, the CDR3 reads TGTGCCAGCAGCTTAAGGCCGACAGGGGAGAGGAATTCACCCCTCCACTTT.

This clonotype was observed many times. The chain employs TRBV19 and TRBJ1-5; 7 bases fit TRBD1. Germline trimming cut 10 bases from V and 4 bases from J; bases unmatched to any gene: 16. The CDR3 length is 16 residues. Germline-derived CDR1 and CDR2 are LNHDA and SQIVND (reference sequence). The CDR3 DNA is TGTGCCAAAGTAGTCGGAGGGGGCTGCAGAAATCAGCCCCAGCATTTT. It codes for CAKVVGGGCRNQPQHF.

This clonotype was recorded at least ten times. J is TRBJ2-6 and V is TRBV24-1, with 11 nucleotides matching TRBD2. Per the germline V gene, CDR1 is KGHDR and CDR2 is SFDVKD. CDR3 length equals 18 residues. The J segment lost 0 bases and the V segment lost 4 bases, leaving 4 bases of the junction unmatched. CDR3 protein: CATSDPTSGASGANVLTF. The CDR3 nucleotides read TGTGCCACCAGTGACCCGACTAGCGGGGCCTCTGGGGCCAACGTCCTGACTTTC.

In this sample, this clonotype turned up a few times. The chain links TRBV10-3 to TRBJ2-7, with 7 bases matching TRBD2. Per the germline V gene, CDR1 is ENHRY and CDR2 is SYGVKD. With V trimmed by 10 bases and J by 2 bases, 14 bases remained unmatched. The CDR3 is made up of 15 amino acids. The CDR3 coding sequence is TGTGCCAGCAGCTGGGGAGGGCTTGGAACCTACGAGCAGTACTTC. Translating it yields CASSWGGLGTYEQYF.

This clonotype was seen ten or more times. V is TRBV10-3 and J is TRBJ2-5; D may be TRBD1 or TRBD2 (5 bases each). This CDR3 contains 11 residues. The V end lost 3 bases, the J end lost 9 bases, and 8 bases lay between the germline ends. Germline V CDR1 and CDR2: ENHRY, SYGVKD. The CDR3 nucleotides read TGTGCCATCAGTGATAGGGGAGCCCAGTACTTC. It yields the protein CAISDRGAQYF.

Only a few counts were recorded for this clonotype. The genes are TRBV5-6 and TRBJ1-2; perhaps TRBD1 as D (6 bases). Trimming took 5 bases from V and 8 from J, leaving 19 bases between them. This CDR3 has 14 residues. The germline gives CDR1 SGHDT, CDR2 YYEEEE. The CDR3 nucleotides read TGTGCCAGCAGAGTTGGACAGCCCTTTCGGGGCTACACCTTC. It encodes CASRVGQPFRGYTF.

The chain employs TRBV12-3 or TRBV12-4 and TRBJ1-4; perhaps TRBD1 as D (6 bases). The CDR3 runs to 15 residues. V was pared by 7 bases and J by 4 bases, with 16 bases between. The CDR3 DNA is TGTGCCAGCAACCATCGGACAGATCTTAATGAAAAACTGTTTTTT. Translation gives CASNHRTDLNEKLFF.

The rearrangement joins TRBV2 to TRBJ2-5, with TRBD2 as a possible D gene (6 bases). Germline assignment: CDR1 SNHLY and CDR2 FYNNEI. V lost 5 bases to trimming and J lost 1 base, with 17 bases between them. This CDR3 is 16 amino acids long. CDR3 loop: CASSLTSRDAQETQYF. CDR3 coding DNA: TGTGCCAGCAGTCTAACTAGCCGTGACGCCCAAGAGACCCAGTACTTC.

As for this clonotype: This clone may be a read error of a much larger clone one base away. This chain connects TRBV7-9 to TRBJ2-6; TRBD1 is a possible D gene (5 bases). The CDR3 spans 18 residues. V gave up 0 bases and J gave up 3 bases, with 15 bases separating them. Germline CDR1 and CDR2: SEHNR and FQNEAQ (reference sequence). The CDR3 bases are TGTGCCAGCAGCTTAGCCTCAGGGCCGGCCTTTGGGGCCAACGTCCTGACTTTC. Its translation is CASSLASGPAFGANVLTF.

This clonotype was recorded many times. This chain connects TRBV29-1 to TRBJ2-7; no clear D. CDR1 is SQVTM, CDR2 ANQGSEA, per germline. With 5 bases removed from V and 7 bases from J, the gap between germline ends came to 9 bases. This CDR3 contains 10 residues. The CDR3 is CSVYMGEQYF. CDR3 DNA: TGCAGCGTTTACATGGGGGAGCAGTACTTC.

This clonotype was recorded at least ten times. This chain connects TRBV2 to TRBJ1-5; D is unresolved. The V end lost 6 bases, the J end lost 3 bases, and 6 bases lay between the germline ends. Per germline, CDR1 SNHLY and CDR2 FYNNEI. The CDR3 totals 12 residues. CDR3 residues: CASSWNNQPQHF. The CDR3 nucleotides read TGTGCCAGCAGCTGGAACAATCAGCCCCAGCATTTT.

The rearrangement joins TRBV7-8 to TRBJ2-5, with a tentative D call TRBD2 (6 bases). The V end was cut by 5 bases, the J end by 5 bases, with 18 bases between. This CDR3 contains 15 residues. From germline, CDR1 is SGHVS and CDR2 FQNEAQ. The CDR3 coding sequence is TGTGCCAGCAGCCCCCGATTTAGGAGGGTTGAGACCCAGTACTTC. Protein sequence: CASSPRFRRVETQYF.

The V and J genes are TRBV7-3 and TRBJ2-7; 9 nucleotides line up with TRBD2. This CDR3 has 16 amino acids. Germline V gene sequence: CDR1 SGHTA, CDR2 FQGTGA. With 0 bases clipped from V and 6 bases from J, the junction kept 9 bases outside the gene matches. The CDR3: CASSLTGGTSIPEQYF. Here the CDR3 DNA reads TGTGCCAGCAGCTTAACTGGGGGGACTAGCATCCCCGAGCAGTACTTC.

This clonotype showed up just a few times. The CDR3 nucleotides read TGTGCCAGCAGTTACGGCGGAATTCGGACTGAAGCTTTCTTT. This codes for CASSYGGIRTEAFF. V gene TRBV6-2 or TRBV6-3 combines with J gene TRBJ1-1, with D unresolved. Germline V gives CDR1 MNHEY, CDR2 SVGEGT. V was clipped by 2 bases and J by 5 bases, with 12 bases between them. The CDR3 extends over 14 amino acids.